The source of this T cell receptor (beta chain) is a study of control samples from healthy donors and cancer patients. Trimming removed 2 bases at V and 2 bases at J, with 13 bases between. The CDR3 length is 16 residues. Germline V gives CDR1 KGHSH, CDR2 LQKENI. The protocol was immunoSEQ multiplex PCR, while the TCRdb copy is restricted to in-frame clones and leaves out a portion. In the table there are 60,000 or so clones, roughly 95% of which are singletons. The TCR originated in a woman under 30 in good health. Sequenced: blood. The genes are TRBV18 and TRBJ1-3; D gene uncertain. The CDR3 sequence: CASSPSRSATGNTIYF. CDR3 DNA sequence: TGTGCCAGCTCACCAAGCAGAAGTGCCACTGGAAACACCATATATTTT.